The 29 T cell receptor beta chains listed next were all sequenced from one sample in a study of response to subunit inactivated influenza vaccine. TCRdb passed the RT-PCR reads through MiXCR, listing each CDR3 protein once. The sample records over 400,000 distinct CDR3 sequences, 13% being singletons. The sequenced sample was PBMCs from blood, obtained roughly 6 weeks after vaccination. These receptors were taken from a man in his fifties or sixties who received an inactivated influenza vaccine.

This clonotype was seen repeatedly, ten times or more. The chain joins TRBV7-2 to TRBJ2-7, with 7 nucleotides matching TRBD1. Germline V gene lookup returns CDR1 SGHTA and CDR2 FQGNSA. J lost 0 bases, V lost 2 bases, and 4 bases had no gene match. The CDR3 is 15 residues long. The DNA of the CDR3 is TGTGCCAGCAGCTTAAGTGGGACAGCCTCCTACGAGCAGTACTTC. Translated, it gives CASSLSGTASYEQYF.

DNA of the CDR3: TGCGCCAGCAGCCTTGGACAGGGGGCAAGCAATCAGCCCCAGCATTTT. Its protein is CASSLGQGASNQPQHF. The gene calls are TRBV4-1 and TRBJ1-5; 11 bases agree with TRBD1. This CDR3 spans 16 amino acids. V trimming: 4 bases; J trimming: 1 base; junction bases outside the gene matches: 3. The V gene's germline CDR1 is MGHRA and CDR2 YSYEKL.

This clonotype has just a few counts. The rearrangement joins TRBV7-3 to TRBJ2-1, with TRBD2 identical over 9 bases. Per germline, CDR1 SGHTA and CDR2 FQGTGA. This CDR3 has 15 residues. Trimming at V came to 2 bases and at J to 6 bases, leaving 5 bases not matched to a gene. CDR3 in DNA: TGTGCCAGCAGCTTATTAGCGGGAGATTTCAATGAGCAGTTCTTC. Amino acid sequence: CASSLLAGDFNEQFF.

This chain connects TRBV20-1 to TRBJ2-2; weak D call: TRBD2 (5 bases). The germline CDR1 and CDR2 sequences are DFQATT and SNEGSKA (reference sequence). V lost 1 base and J 3 bases, leaving 12 bases between the germline ends. The CDR3 runs 15 residues. The CDR3, as DNA: TGCAGTGCTAGAGCGGCGGACTCCTACACCGGGGAGCTGTTTTTT. Residues: CSARAADSYTGELFF.

The chain recombines TRBV7-9 with TRBJ2-1; TRBD2 aligns across 12 bases. Germline V CDR1 and CDR2: SEHNR, FQNEAQ (reference sequence). The CDR3 covers 15 residues. J gave up 9 bases and V 5 bases, and 8 bases lay outside the gene matches. CDR3 residues: CASSPRLAGDGEQFF. The DNA for the CDR3 is TGTGCCAGCAGCCCGCGACTAGCGGGAGACGGTGAGCAGTTCTTC.

The CDR3 nucleotides are TGCAGCTCGGGCGGGGGCTTGGACACTGAAGCTTTCTTT. Translated: CSSGGGLDTEAFF. The genes are TRBV29-1 and TRBJ1-1; possible D gene TRBD1, 6 bases. The CDR3 spans 13 residues. Trimming removed 8 bases at V and 3 bases at J, with 16 bases between. Per the germline V gene, CDR1 is SQVTM and CDR2 is ANQGSEA.

The chain links TRBV4-3 to TRBJ1-1; no clear D. The CDR3 contains 18 residues. Between the trimmed V and J ends, which lost 0 bases and 1 base, there was a span of 18 bases. Per germline, CDR1 LGHNA and CDR2 YSLEER. The CDR3 coding sequence is TGCGCCAGCAGCCAAGATTTCTGGAGGAGTCCGGCGAACACTGAAGCTTTCTTT. This encodes CASSQDFWRSPANTEAFF.

The DNA for the CDR3 is TGTGCCAGCAGTCCGACAGGGGTCGGGGAGCTGTTTTTT. Translated, it gives CASSPTGVGELFF. The chain links TRBV12-3 or TRBV12-4 to TRBJ2-2; TRBD1 matches 8 bases. Trimming at V came to 5 bases and at J to 7 bases, leaving 3 bases not matched to a gene. There are 13 residues in the CDR3.

This clonotype came up many times. This chain connects TRBV12-3 or TRBV12-4 to TRBJ1-1; the D gene is possibly TRBD1 (6 bases). V lost 7 bases and J lost 5, with 17 bases in between. CDR3 length: 14 amino acids. CDR3 in DNA: TGTGCCAGCACCCTGATACAGGGTAGGACTGAAGCTTTCTTT. It codes for CASTLIQGRTEAFF.

The sample holds a few counts of this clonotype. The chain couples TRBV5-6 to TRBJ2-1; D is ambiguous. V lost 0 bases, J lost 2 bases, and 15 bases lay in between. In germline, CDR1 is SGHDT, CDR2 YYEEEE. This CDR3 has 17 amino acids. CDR3 sequence: CASSLELRRDPYNEQFF. CDR3 sequence (DNA): TGTGCCAGCAGCTTGGAGCTTAGGCGCGACCCCTACAATGAGCAGTTCTTC. The variable domain in full, with the rest retrieved from reference TRBV5-6 and TRBJ2-1, is DAGVTQSPTHLIKTRGQQVTLRCSPKSGHDTVSWYQQALGQGPQFIFQYYEEEERQRGNFPDRFSGHQFPNYSSELNVNALLLGDSALYLCASSLELRRDPYNEQFFGPGTRLTVL.

This chain connects TRBV7-7 to TRBJ2-5, with 10 bases lining up with TRBD2. Per germline, CDR1 SSHAT and CDR2 FNYEAQ (reference sequence). The CDR3 length is 16 residues. After removal of 5 bases from V and 3 bases from J, the junction contained 9 bases not matched to a gene. For the CDR3, the DNA is TGTGCCAGCAGCCCCATGCGAGCGGGAGGGAAAGAGACCCAGTACTTC. Translation: CASSPMRAGGKETQYF.

This clonotype has only a few counts. This sequence joins TRBV6-5 and TRBJ2-3, with D perhaps TRBD2 (5 bases). From germline, CDR1 is MNHEY and CDR2 SVGAGI. The CDR3 extends over 14 amino acids. The V end was cut by 6 bases, the J end by 0 bases, with 10 bases between. The chain's CDR3 is CASRYGLSTDTQYF. DNA of the CDR3: TGTGCCAGCAGATACGGACTGAGCACAGATACGCAGTATTTT.

The V call is TRBV4-3, the J call TRBJ2-3, with 10 bases aligning to TRBD2. The CDR3 is 17 residues long. Germline values: CDR1 LGHNA, CDR2 YSLEER. Germline trimming cut 0 bases from V and 4 bases from J; bases unmatched to any gene: 7. CDR3 sequence reads: CASSQDSGGARADTQYF. As DNA, the CDR3 is TGCGCCAGCAGCCAAGACAGCGGGGGGGCCAGAGCAGATACGCAGTATTTT.

The chain joins TRBV11-2 to TRBJ2-7; TRBD1 agrees at 7 bases. Germline CDR1 and CDR2: SGHAT and FQNNGV. The trim removed 5 bases at V and 6 bases at J, leaving 7 bases unmatched. The CDR3 runs to 13 residues. The CDR3 coding sequence is TGTGCCAGCAGCATCGACAGGGCTACCGAGCAGTACTTC. Amino acid sequence: CASSIDRATEQYF.

V gene TRBV12-3 or TRBV12-4 combines with J gene TRBJ2-7, with 8 bases aligning to TRBD1. Losses at the gene ends were 6 bases for V and 3 bases for J; bases not matched to a gene: 7. The CDR3 runs to 14 residues. CDR3 in DNA: TGTGCCAGCAGCACCTGGGACAGGAACTACGAGCAGTACTTC. Encoded protein: CASSTWDRNYEQYF.

This clonotype was found a few times. This chain joins TRBV12-3 or TRBV12-4 and TRBJ2-7; 9 bases are a match to TRBD1. The CDR3 has 15 residues. With 5 bases clipped from V and 3 bases from J, the junction kept 8 bases outside the gene matches. The CDR3: CASSLLSDRGYEQYF. CDR3 DNA: TGTGCCAGCAGTCTCCTCTCGGACAGGGGCTACGAGCAGTACTTC.

This clonotype was counted many times. V usage is TRBV5-6 and J usage is TRBJ2-1; 9 nucleotides match TRBD2. The CDR3 is 15 residues long. The germline CDR1 and CDR2 sequences are SGHDT and YYEEEE. With 4 bases clipped from V and 7 bases from J, the junction kept 9 bases outside the gene matches. CDR3 region: CASSRGAAGGNEQFF. The DNA of the CDR3 is TGTGCCAGCAGCCGAGGGGCGGCGGGAGGGAATGAGCAGTTCTTC.

The chain carries TRBV20-1 and TRBJ2-3, with TRBD2 matching over 7 bases. CDR1 DFQATT and CDR2 SNEGSKA come from the germline V gene (reference sequence). This CDR3 is 15 amino acids long. V was clipped by 6 bases and J by 0 bases; unmatched bases: 9. CDR3 sequence: CSAPRAGESTDTQYF. For the CDR3, the DNA is TGCAGTGCCCCCCGGGCGGGAGAGAGCACAGATACGCAGTATTTT.

The sample holds a few counts of this clonotype. The V gene is TRBV2, the J gene TRBJ1-1; 7 positions agree with TRBD1. CDR3 size: 14 residues. The germline V gene encodes CDR1 SNHLY and CDR2 FYNNEI. V shed 5 bases and J 3 bases; nucleotides not matched to a gene: 6. The CDR3 region has the DNA TGTGCCAGCAGTAAGGACAGGTCCGACACTGAAGCTTTCTTT. Translation gives CASSKDRSDTEAFF.

This sequence joins TRBV25-1 and TRBJ2-7; TRBD1 is a possible D gene (7 bases). Between the trimmed V and J ends, which lost 5 bases and 5 bases, there was a span of 16 bases. CDR3 size: 14 residues. Germline CDR1 MGHDK, CDR2 SYGVNS. Here the CDR3 DNA reads TGTGCCAGCAGTACTCAGGGGGGAATCGACGAGCAGTACTTC. This gives the protein CASSTQGGIDEQYF.

This clonotype was detected only a few times. V is TRBV5-1 and J is TRBJ1-4, with TRBD1 matching over 10 bases. J was trimmed by 8 bases and V by 4 bases; bases with no gene match: 5. The CDR3 is 14 residues long. Looked up from germline, CDR1 is SGHRS and CDR2 is YFSETQ. CDR3 protein: CASSTGTGEEKLFF. CDR3 bases: TGCGCCAGCAGCACAGGGACAGGGGAGGAAAAACTGTTTTTT.

This clonotype has more than one count but fewer than ten. The chain couples TRBV5-1 to TRBJ2-1; 12 positions match TRBD2. Per germline, CDR1 SGHRS and CDR2 YFSETQ. Trimming removed 0 bases from V and 6 bases from J; junction bases left unmatched: 4. This CDR3 is built from 16 residues. CDR3 loop: CASSLGTSGITNEQFF. The CDR3 DNA follows: TGCGCCAGCAGCTTGGGGACTAGCGGGATTACCAATGAGCAGTTCTTC.

This clonotype has just a few counts. V usage is TRBV24-1 and J usage is TRBJ1-2; D call uncertain. This CDR3 contains 12 residues. Trimming pared 0 bases from V and 8 bases from J, leaving 6 bases between. The germline gives CDR1 KGHDR, CDR2 SFDVKD. In nucleotides, the CDR3 is TGTGCCACCAGTGATTTGGGCAGAGGCTACACCTTC. This translates into CATSDLGRGYTF.

This chain uses TRBV29-1 with TRBJ2-7, with 8 bases that match TRBD1. The length of the CDR3 is 14 residues. The germline gives CDR1 SQVTM, CDR2 ANQGSEA. V lost 3 bases, J lost 1 base, and 5 bases stayed unmatched. The CDR3 region has the DNA TGCAGCGTTGAGAGTCAGGGGGCTTCCTACGAGCAGTACTTC. It codes for CSVESQGASYEQYF.

V usage is TRBV20-1 and J usage is TRBJ2-7, with TRBD1 as a possible D gene (5 bases). Trimming stripped 2 bases from V and 0 bases from J, with 11 bases between. From germline, CDR1 is DFQATT and CDR2 SNEGSKA (reference sequence). The CDR3 spans 14 residues. The CDR3 protein is CSARTPQGSYEQYF. In DNA form, the CDR3 reads TGCAGTGCTAGAACCCCCCAGGGCTCCTACGAGCAGTACTTC.

The V and J genes are TRBV4-1 and TRBJ2-5; 7 positions agree with TRBD1. The CDR3 length is 20 residues. J was trimmed by 1 base and V by 4 bases; bases with no gene match: 21. The germline CDR1 and CDR2 sequences are MGHRA and YSYEKL. The CDR3 spells CASSPSGTATTRDLQETQYF. The CDR3 DNA sequence: TGCGCCAGCAGCCCCTCCGGGACAGCCACTACGCGAGACCTCCAAGAGACCCAGTACTTC.

To note about this clonotype: The junction differs from germline at one of its ends, possibly a read error. V usage is TRBV12-3 or TRBV12-4 and J usage is TRBJ2-6; D uncertain. The CDR3 is 14 residues long. CDR3 DNA sequence: TGTGTCAGCAGTTTCTGGGCTGGGGCCAACGTCCTGACTTTC. Protein sequence: CVSSFWAGANVLTF.

This clonotype was detected only a few times. The V gene is TRBV20-1, the J gene TRBJ1-4, with D possibly matching TRBD1 (5 bases). The length of the CDR3 is 12 residues. The V gene's germline CDR1 is DFQATT and CDR2 SNEGSKA (reference sequence). V lost 5 bases and J lost 2, with 6 bases in between. Written as DNA, the CDR3 is TGCAGTGCTCGGGGGACTAATGAAAAACTGTTTTTT. Translated, it gives CSARGTNEKLFF.

This clonotype came up many times. The chain uses TRBV6-2 or TRBV6-3 and TRBJ2-2, with 8 bases lining up with TRBD1. After removal of 5 bases from V and 0 bases from J, the junction contained 5 bases not matched to a gene. CDR3 length equals 16 residues. Germline CDR1 and CDR2: MNHEY and SVGEGT. The CDR3 here is CASSPQGASNTGELFF. The CDR3 DNA reads as TGTGCCAGCAGTCCTCAGGGGGCGTCGAACACCGGGGAGCTGTTTTTT.